This entry lists 15 T cell receptor beta chains sequenced from one sample in a study of cytomegalovirus exposure and HLA in healthy donors. It was with 60 Vbeta and 13 Jbeta primers that the PCR ran. TCRdb's copy holds only in-frame clones and misses some; the assay was immunoSEQ multiplex PCR. There are around 250,000 clones in the sample; over 70% occur only once, and 8% lies in the top ten. The sequenced sample consisted of PBMCs. Receptor source: a woman in her fifties or sixties in good health and CMV-seropositive.

The V call is TRBV10-1, the J call TRBJ2-5; 8 bases are a match to TRBD1. CDR3 length equals 14 residues. Germline assignment: CDR1 WNHNN and CDR2 SYGVQD (reference sequence). With V trimmed by 8 bases and J by 4 bases, 9 bases remained unmatched. Written as DNA, the CDR3 is TGCGCCAGCGGGCTTGGGACAGGACGAGAGACCCAGTACTTC. As protein: CASGLGTGRETQYF.

The genes are TRBV28 and TRBJ1-2, with D possibly being TRBD1 (5 bases). V dropped 4 bases and J dropped 8 bases, with 11 bases sitting between them. Germline V CDR1 and CDR2: MDHEN, SYDVKM. The CDR3 is 12 residues long. Here the CDR3 reads CASSSRVGGYTF. For the CDR3, the DNA is TGTGCCAGCAGTTCCAGGGTCGGCGGCTACACCTTC.

This chain connects TRBV27 to TRBJ2-1; 10 nucleotides line up with TRBD2. CDR1 and CDR2 from the germline V gene are MNHEY and SMNVEV (reference sequence). The CDR3 has 16 residues. The V segment lost 1 base and the J segment 2 bases; nucleotides outside the gene matches: 2. The CDR3 sequence: CASSLWSGRAYNEQFF. The CDR3 coding sequence is TGTGCCAGCAGTTTATGGAGCGGGAGGGCCTACAATGAGCAGTTCTTC.

The chain employs TRBV19 and TRBJ2-2; 8 positions match TRBD1. The CDR3 length is 16 residues. Trimming took 1 base from V and 5 from J; bases not matched to a gene: 6. From germline, CDR1 is LNHDA and CDR2 SQIVND (reference sequence). The CDR3 spells CASSIGWTGFTGELFF. In DNA form, the CDR3 reads TGTGCCAGTAGTATAGGTTGGACAGGGTTTACCGGGGAGCTGTTTTTT.

The chain is built from TRBV5-4 and TRBJ2-2; 9 bases agree with TRBD2. The J segment lost 2 bases and the V segment lost 0 bases, leaving 2 bases of the junction unmatched. CDR3 length equals 16 residues. Germline CDR1 SGHNT, CDR2 YYREEE (reference sequence). In DNA form, the CDR3 reads TGTGCCAGCAGCTTGGCAGCGGGAGGAAACACCGGGGAGCTGTTTTTT. Its protein is CASSLAAGGNTGELFF.

The chain is built from TRBV5-5 and TRBJ2-2; 8 nucleotides align to TRBD1. Germline V CDR1 and CDR2: SGHKS, YYEKEE (reference sequence). This CDR3 contains 15 residues. Trimming took 3 bases from V and 7 from J; bases not matched to a gene: 8. The CDR3 spells CASSWTGFGSGELFF. The CDR3 bases are TGTGCCAGCAGCTGGACAGGGTTTGGAAGCGGGGAGCTGTTTTTT.

This chain links TRBV6-6 with TRBJ1-5; D is ambiguous. Trimming pared 2 bases from V and 5 bases from J, leaving 7 bases between. Germline-derived CDR1 and CDR2 are MNHNY and SVGAGI (reference sequence). This CDR3 has 13 residues. CDR3 region: CASSYPGHQPQHF. CDR3 DNA: TGTGCCAGCAGTTACCCAGGCCATCAGCCCCAGCATTTT.

J is TRBJ1-2 and V is TRBV18; D possibly corresponds to TRBD1 (5 bases). This CDR3 is 15 amino acids long. The germline V gene encodes CDR1 KGHSH and CDR2 LQKENI. V was trimmed by 3 bases and J by 8 bases, leaving 19 bases between them. The CDR3 DNA reads as TGTGCCAGCTCACCGGGGACCGGGAGTCGCTACGGCTACACCTTC. This codes for CASSPGTGSRYGYTF.

This chain joins TRBV6-5 and TRBJ1-6; unclear D gene. Deletions cut 4 bases from V and 7 bases from J, with 8 bases between. Germline V lookup: CDR1 MNHEY, CDR2 SVGAGI. This CDR3 comprises 13 residues. The CDR3 loop reads CASSWSSNSPLHF. CDR3 bases: TGTGCCAGCAGTTGGTCAAGCAATTCACCCCTCCACTTT.

This rearrangement joins TRBV9 to TRBJ2-3; D unclear. Germline V gene sequence: CDR1 SGDLS, CDR2 YYNGEE. Deletions cut 0 bases from V and 4 bases from J, with 9 bases between. The CDR3 is 14 residues long. The CDR3 here is CASSVGSPPDTQYF. CDR3 sequence (DNA): TGTGCCAGCAGCGTAGGGAGCCCGCCAGATACGCAGTATTTT.

This clone was counted once. This chain connects TRBV6-5 to TRBJ1-1; 7 bases are a match to TRBD1. Germline assignment: CDR1 MNHEY and CDR2 SVGAGI. The CDR3 has 14 amino acids. The J segment lost 2 bases and the V segment lost 4 bases, leaving 4 bases of the junction unmatched. CDR3 coding DNA: TGTGCCAGCAGTTCAGGGGGATTTAACACTGAAGCTTTCTTT. Its translation: CASSSGGFNTEAFF.

This clone was detected a few times. V is TRBV29-1 and J is TRBJ1-4; 8 nucleotides match TRBD1. V gave up 7 bases and J gave up 10 bases; unmatched junction bases: 11. This CDR3 is 13 amino acids long. CDR1 SQVTM and CDR2 ANQGSEA come from the germline V gene. The CDR3 DNA reads as TGCAGCGGGTTGGGACAGGCGGTAGGAAAACTGTTTTTT. Encoded protein: CSGLGQAVGKLFF. Supplemented by reference TRBV29-1 and TRBJ1-4, the full variable domain reads SAVISQKPSRDICQRGTSLTIQCQVDSQVTMMFWYRQQPGQSLTLIATANQGSEATYESGFVIDKFPISRPNLTFSTLTVSNMSPEDSSIYLCSGLGQAVGKLFFGSGTQLSVL.

This sequence joins TRBV19 and TRBJ2-7; unclear D gene. V lost 5 bases, J lost 2 bases, and 10 bases lay in between. From germline, CDR1 is LNHDA and CDR2 SQIVND (reference sequence). The CDR3 is 13 residues long. DNA of the CDR3: TGTGCCAGTAGTCGCGGCAGCCCCTACGAGCAGTACTTC. Translation: CASSRGSPYEQYF.

The rearrangement links TRBV2 to TRBJ1-2, with D uncertain. CDR3 length: 14 amino acids. Between the trimmed V and J ends, which lost 7 bases and 2 bases, there was a span of 14 bases. CDR1 SNHLY and CDR2 FYNNEI come from the germline V gene. CDR3 in DNA: TGTGCCAGCATGCGGAACAGAGGGAACTATGGCTACACCTTC. Translating gives CASMRNRGNYGYTF.

As concerns this clone: This likely reflects a read error, since a far larger clone is one base away. The V gene is TRBV4-1, the J gene TRBJ2-2; D gene uncertain. V was trimmed by 4 bases and J by 3 bases, leaving 6 bases between them. Germline-derived CDR1 and CDR2 are MGHRA and YSYEKL. The CDR3 is 13 amino acids. CDR3 nucleotide sequence: TGCGCCAGCAGCCCTCAGTACACCGGGGAGCTGTTTTTT. This sequence encodes CASSPQYTGELFF.